The TCR beta chain described here comes from a study of control samples from healthy donors and cancer patients. The CDR3 extends over 15 amino acids. V lost 6 bases to trimming and J lost 1 base, with 11 bases between them. The V gene's germline CDR1 is KGHDR and CDR2 SFDVKD. This clone was observed a handful of times. This table comes from immunoSEQ multiplex PCR, and its TCRdb copy is limited to in-frame clones, with some not included. The sample has approximately 100,000 clones; over 85% are singletons. This clonotype was sampled from a human donor in good health. The donor label of this sample is uncertain. Sequenced material: blood. This chain uses TRBV24-1 with TRBJ2-2; possible D gene TRBD2, 5 bases. The CDR3 region has the DNA TGTGCCACCAGTTCGACCGGACTGAACACCGGGGAGCTGTTTTTT. Encoded protein: CATSSTGLNTGELFF.